This passage covers 23 T cell receptor beta chains from one sample sequenced in a study of cytomegalovirus exposure and HLA in healthy donors. Amplification used 60 Vbeta primers and 13 Jbeta primers. The method was immunoSEQ multiplex PCR; TCRdb's version includes in-frame clones alone and lacks a portion of them. The repertoire includes approximately 220,000 clones, around 80% of them detected once, and 0.71% sits in the top ten. Material: PBMCs. These receptor sequences come from a boy aged 2 to 10 in good health and CMV-seronegative.

The rearrangement links TRBV14 to TRBJ1-2; the D gene is possibly TRBD1 (6 bases). Germline V gene lookup returns CDR1 SGHDN and CDR2 FVKESK. CDR3 length: 14 residues. V gave up 4 bases and J gave up 3 bases, with 12 bases separating them. Here the CDR3 reads CASSRADSYYGYTF. For the CDR3, the DNA is TGTGCCAGCAGCCGAGCGGACAGTTACTATGGCTACACCTTC.

The chain joins TRBV7-9 to TRBJ2-5; 7 nucleotides line up with TRBD1. The V segment lost 5 bases and the J segment 7 bases; nucleotides outside the gene matches: 13. Germline V CDR1 and CDR2: SEHNR, FQNEAQ (reference sequence). The CDR3 has 15 residues. CDR3 region: CASSPTGEFRGTQYF. CDR3 DNA: TGTGCCAGCAGCCCTACAGGGGAGTTTCGTGGGACCCAGTACTTC.

The chain uses TRBV27 and TRBJ1-5, with D perhaps matching TRBD1 (5 bases). V lost 2 bases and J lost 6, with 11 bases in between. Germline-derived CDR1 and CDR2 are MNHEY and SMNVEV (reference sequence). The CDR3 runs 14 residues. The CDR3 sequence: CASSLRGVGQPQHF. CDR3 in DNA: TGTGCCAGCAGTTTACGGGGGGTGGGTCAGCCCCAGCATTTT.

The V call is TRBV7-2, the J call TRBJ2-7; possibly TRBD2 for D (7 bases). The CDR3 length is 16 residues. Deletions cut 5 bases from V and 6 bases from J, with 23 bases between. The germline V gene has CDR1 SGHTA and CDR2 FQGNSA. CDR3 nucleotide sequence: TGTGCCAGCAGCCTCCCATTCCGAGGGGGGGCCGGCGAGCAGTACTTC. Its translation is CASSLPFRGGAGEQYF. The full variable domain, its missing parts supplied by reference TRBV7-2 and TRBJ2-7, is GAGVSQSPSNKVTEKGKDVELRCDPISGHTALYWYRQSLGQGLEFLIYFQGNSAPDKSGLPSDRFSAERTGGSVSTLTIQRTQQEDSAVYLCASSLPFRGGAGEQYFGPGTRLTVT.

This clone was recorded a few times. The V gene is TRBV11-2, the J gene TRBJ2-1; D is possibly TRBD2 (6 bases). V shed 4 bases and J shed 14 bases, with 9 bases lying between them. This CDR3 is 10 amino acids long. Germline CDR1 reads SGHAT; CDR2 reads FQNNGV. The CDR3 protein is CASSSGLKFF. The CDR3 DNA reads as TGTGCCAGCAGCTCGGGACTTAAGTTCTTC.

V usage is TRBV19 and J usage is TRBJ2-7; D unclear. Germline CDR1 and CDR2: LNHDA and SQIVND (reference sequence). CDR3 length: 14 residues. Deletions cut 8 bases from V and 4 bases from J, with 18 bases between. CDR3 in DNA: TGTGCCAGTTCCCCGGCGGTTACTATGTACGAGCAGTACTTC. It is translated as CASSPAVTMYEQYF.

This chain joins TRBV19 and TRBJ1-1, with TRBD1 matching 8 bases. In germline, CDR1 is LNHDA, CDR2 SQIVND (reference sequence). The trim removed 6 bases at V and 2 bases at J, leaving 5 bases unmatched. The CDR3 length is 14 residues. This CDR3 reads CASRTTGDNTEAFF. CDR3 DNA sequence: TGTGCCAGTAGGACGACAGGGGATAACACTGAAGCTTTCTTT.

The V gene is TRBV19, the J gene TRBJ2-7; tentative D call: TRBD1 (6 bases). Germline V gene data show CDR1 as LNHDA and CDR2 as SQIVND (reference sequence). CDR3 size: 11 residues. The V gene lost 6 bases and the J gene lost 7 bases, with 10 bases spanning the gap. The CDR3 is CASREGEEQYF. The CDR3 bases are TGTGCCAGTAGAGAGGGGGAAGAGCAGTACTTC.

Here the CDR3 reads CASSFRGAEGYTF. CDR3 in DNA: TGTGCCAGCAGCTTCAGGGGGGCAGAGGGCTACACCTTC. V usage is TRBV7-9 and J usage is TRBJ1-2, with 7 bases identical to TRBD1. The V gene's germline CDR1 is SEHNR and CDR2 FQNEAQ (reference sequence). J gave up 8 bases and V 3 bases, and 6 bases lay outside the gene matches. This CDR3 is built from 13 residues.

The genes are TRBV5-4 and TRBJ1-1; TRBD1 might be the D (5 bases). V lost 1 base and J lost 0, with 16 bases in between. The V gene's germline CDR1 is SGHNT and CDR2 YYREEE (reference sequence). The CDR3 is 17 amino acids. CDR3 nucleotides: TGTGCCAGCAGCTTGATTAGGGGAGGGACCATGAACACTGAAGCTTTCTTT. As protein: CASSLIRGGTMNTEAFF.

V gene TRBV6-6 combines with J gene TRBJ1-2; D gene uncertain. Germline-derived CDR1 and CDR2 are MNHNY and SVGAGI (reference sequence). The CDR3 spans 15 residues. With 2 bases removed from V and 0 bases from J, the gap between germline ends came to 10 bases. The CDR3 DNA is TGTGCCAGCAGTTACGGGCCCATAGCTAACTATGGCTACACCTTC. As protein: CASSYGPIANYGYTF.

The chain is built from TRBV30 and TRBJ1-3; no clear D. With 0 bases removed from V and 0 bases from J, the gap between germline ends came to 6 bases. In germline, CDR1 is GTSNPN, CDR2 SVGIG (reference sequence). The CDR3 spans 14 residues. CDR3 residues: CAWSVSLSGNTIYF. CDR3 coding DNA: TGTGCCTGGAGTGTATCTCTCTCTGGAAACACCATATATTTT.

This chain uses TRBV19 with TRBJ1-2; 7 positions agree with TRBD1. J was trimmed by 4 bases and V by 3 bases; bases with no gene match: 8. Germline values: CDR1 LNHDA, CDR2 SQIVND (reference sequence). This CDR3 has 15 amino acids. CDR3 region: CASSIDRASIYGYTF. CDR3 sequence (DNA): TGTGCCAGTAGTATCGACAGGGCTTCGATCTATGGCTACACCTTC.

This clone appeared a single time. The CDR3, as DNA: TGTGCCAGCAGCTGGGCTCAAGAGACCCAGTACTTC. The encoded protein is CASSWAQETQYF. This chain links TRBV7-2 with TRBJ2-5, with unresolved D. The V gene lost 4 bases and the J gene lost 2 bases, with 5 bases spanning the gap. Germline-derived CDR1 and CDR2 are SGHTA and FQGNSA. The CDR3 covers 12 residues.

The rearrangement joins TRBV5-4 to TRBJ2-7, with D possibly TRBD2 on 5 matching bases. Germline lookup yields CDR1 SGHNT and CDR2 YYREEE (reference sequence). Trimming shortened V by 2 bases and J by 4 bases, and 19 bases separated the two germline ends. The CDR3 contains 16 residues. CDR3 protein: CASSFVPNTRGYEQYF. The CDR3 coding sequence is TGTGCCAGCAGCTTTGTACCGAACACGAGAGGGTACGAGCAGTACTTC.

V and J are TRBV19 and TRBJ1-2; D gene uncertain. Trimming took 4 bases from V and 6 from J, leaving 21 bases between them. The CDR3 extends over 16 amino acids. The germline V gene encodes CDR1 LNHDA and CDR2 SQIVND (reference sequence). The CDR3 loop reads CASSTTPTKTVNGYTF. The CDR3 DNA reads TGTGCCAGTAGTACGACCCCGACAAAGACGGTGAATGGCTACACCTTC.

The CDR3 loop reads CASSLQGGNQPQHF. In DNA, the CDR3 is TGTGCCAGCAGCCTACAGGGGGGCAATCAGCCCCAGCATTTT. The chain couples TRBV5-6 to TRBJ1-5, with 8 bases identical to TRBD1. Germline assignment: CDR1 SGHDT and CDR2 YYEEEE. After removal of 4 bases from V and 2 bases from J, the junction contained 2 bases not matched to a gene. The CDR3 loop spans 14 amino acids.

The rearrangement uses TRBV15 and TRBJ1-2; perhaps TRBD1 as D (6 bases). This CDR3 comprises 14 residues. Trimming took off 1 base at V and 7 bases at J, with 13 bases between the two ends. Germline V gene data show CDR1 as LNHNV and CDR2 as YYDKDF (reference sequence). The CDR3 region is CATSRALGGLGYTF. CDR3 nucleotides: TGTGCCACCAGCAGAGCGCTTGGGGGCCTTGGCTACACCTTC.

This chain uses TRBV18 with TRBJ2-3, with 8 bases identical to TRBD2. The CDR3 has 17 amino acids. The germline CDR1 and CDR2 sequences are KGHSH and LQKENI. Trimming cost V 2 bases and J 0 bases; bases outside gene matches: 7. The CDR3 sequence: CASSPGLRGVSTDTQYF. In DNA form, the CDR3 reads TGTGCCAGCTCACCAGGGTTGCGGGGGGTGAGCACAGATACGCAGTATTTT.

The V call is TRBV7-8, the J call TRBJ2-5, with 14 bases fitting TRBD2. This CDR3 has 17 residues. J was trimmed by 9 bases and V by 5 bases; bases with no gene match: 14. CDR1 and CDR2 from the germline V gene are SGHVS and FQNEAQ. The CDR3 here is CASSRQPGTSGGRAQYF. In DNA form, the CDR3 reads TGTGCCAGCAGCCGCCAACCTGGGACTAGCGGGGGACGGGCCCAGTACTTC.

The chain employs TRBV5-6 and TRBJ2-7, with D hard to call. CDR3 length: 12 residues. From germline, CDR1 is SGHDT and CDR2 YYEEEE. V was clipped by 5 bases and J by 1 base, with 7 bases between them. DNA of the CDR3: TGTGCCAGCAGTACGGTTTCCTACGAGCAGTACTTC. This translates into CASSTVSYEQYF.

The chain recombines TRBV5-4 with TRBJ1-4; D unclear. CDR3 length: 12 residues. Germline assignment: CDR1 SGHNT and CDR2 YYREEE (reference sequence). V was cut by 0 bases and J by 8 bases, with 5 bases left in between. CDR3 amino acids: CASSLGQEKLFF. CDR3 bases: TGTGCCAGCAGCTTGGGGCAGGAAAAACTGTTTTTT.

The chain couples TRBV11-2 to TRBJ2-7; a possible D gene is TRBD1 (5 bases). V lost 3 bases and J 2 bases, leaving 14 bases between the germline ends. The germline V gene encodes CDR1 SGHAT and CDR2 FQNNGV. The CDR3 runs to 15 residues. The CDR3 nucleotides read TGTGCCAGCAGCTTGGGGCTCGGTTCTGCCTACGAGCAGTACTTC. Translation gives CASSLGLGSAYEQYF.